Each of the 23 T cell receptor beta chains below was sequenced from the same sample in a study of cytomegalovirus exposure and HLA in healthy donors (dated by TCRdb to 2016 to 2017). Library preparation was by the immunoSEQ multiplex PCR assay. For the multiplex PCR, a mixture combining 60 forward primers for TCR Vbeta segments and 13 reverse primers for TCR Jbeta segments was used. Drawn from immuneACCESS, this table holds only the in-frame rearrangements with V and J called that TCRdb kept. Clones are partly lost; checked studies trace under half to an unresolved V gene and leave the rest unexplained. The sample data list 110,000 or so clones, and 65% to 90% of these were observed just once. The ten largest make up about 2.4% of the sample. The material sequenced was PBMCs. The receptor source for this set is a woman in her forties in good health and CMV-seronegative.

The chain has TRBV4-1 and TRBJ1-5; D possibly corresponds to TRBD1 (6 bases). The CDR3 runs to 15 residues. Germline V CDR1 and CDR2: MGHRA, YSYEKL. Trimming left V 1 base short and J 2 bases short, with 9 bases between. CDR3 in amino acids: CASSQGTEGNQPQHF. The CDR3 bases are TGCGCCAGCAGCCAAGGGACAGAGGGCAATCAGCCCCAGCATTTT.

The chain uses TRBV7-2 and TRBJ1-1; D possibly corresponds to TRBD1 (5 bases). V dropped 2 bases and J dropped 1 base, with 11 bases sitting between them. This CDR3 comprises 15 residues. Germline V gene data show CDR1 as SGHTA and CDR2 as FQGNSA. The CDR3 sequence is CASSLTTTGNTEAFF. The CDR3 DNA is TGTGCCAGCAGCTTAACAACCACAGGGAACACTGAAGCTTTCTTT.

This clone occurred once. The V gene is TRBV5-1, the J gene TRBJ2-7; TRBD2 matches at 7 bases. The CDR3 length is 16 residues. J gave up 2 bases and V 0 bases, and 8 bases lay outside the gene matches. Germline loops: CDR1 SGHRS, CDR2 YFSETQ. CDR3 amino acids: CASSLGGSRGAYEQYF. The CDR3 coding sequence is TGCGCCAGCAGCTTGGGCGGGAGTCGAGGGGCCTACGAGCAGTACTTC.

The chain has TRBV27 and TRBJ2-3; D call uncertain. V lost 6 bases and J lost 2, with 12 bases in between. The CDR3 runs 14 residues. Per germline, CDR1 MNHEY and CDR2 SMNVEV (reference sequence). Written as DNA, the CDR3 is TGTGCCAGCAGCACAACCATTTCCACAGATACGCAGTATTTT. This gives the protein CASSTTISTDTQYF.

The chain carries TRBV7-9 and TRBJ2-1; 7 bases agree with TRBD2. V shed 5 bases and J 0 bases; nucleotides not matched to a gene: 4. Germline V gene lookup returns CDR1 SEHNR and CDR2 FQNEAQ (reference sequence). The CDR3 sequence is 15 residues long. The CDR3 coding sequence is TGTGCCAGCAGCCCAGCGGGGAGCTCCTACAATGAGCAGTTCTTC. Encoded protein: CASSPAGSSYNEQFF.

This clone came up a few times. This chain connects TRBV2 to TRBJ2-1; 10 bases align to TRBD2. Germline assignment: CDR1 SNHLY and CDR2 FYNNEI. V was clipped by 7 bases and J by 3 bases; unmatched bases: 6. The CDR3 spans 15 residues. In DNA, the CDR3 is TGTGCCAGCACCTCCGGGACTAGCGACTACAATGAGCAGTTCTTC. Protein sequence: CASTSGTSDYNEQFF.

The rearrangement joins TRBV6-6 to TRBJ1-4; 10 bases are a match to TRBD1. V was pared by 5 bases and J by 6 bases, with 9 bases of the junction left unmatched. Looked up from germline, CDR1 is MNHNY and CDR2 is SVGAGI (reference sequence). The CDR3 contains 16 residues. The CDR3 is CASSRLKTGGDEKLFF. CDR3 nucleotides: TGTGCCAGCAGTCGACTAAAGACAGGGGGCGATGAAAAACTGTTTTTT.

The CDR3 protein is CASDWTGGSPNYGYTF. The CDR3 region has the DNA TGTGCCAGCGACTGGACAGGGGGCTCTCCTAACTATGGCTACACCTTC. The J gene is TRBJ1-2, the V gene TRBV5-6; 11 bases are shared with TRBD1. The germline V gene has CDR1 SGHDT and CDR2 YYEEEE. This CDR3 comprises 16 residues. Trimming took 7 bases from V and 0 from J; bases not matched to a gene: 8. The full variable domain, in which reference TRBV5-6 and TRBJ1-2 provide the parts outside the CDR3, is DAGVTQSPTHLIKTRGQQVTLRCSPKSGHDTVSWYQQALGQGPQFIFQYYEEEERQRGNFPDRFSGHQFPNYSSELNVNALLLGDSALYLCASDWTGGSPNYGYTFGSGTRLTVV.

J is TRBJ1-1 and V is TRBV19, with 8 bases aligning to TRBD1. There are 13 residues in the CDR3. Germline CDR1 and CDR2: LNHDA and SQIVND (reference sequence). The V and J ends lost 3 bases and 6 bases, in that order; junction bases with no gene match: 3. CDR3 residues: CASSIYRGAEAFF. The CDR3 region has the DNA TGTGCCAGTAGTATCTACAGGGGGGCTGAAGCTTTCTTT.

V is TRBV19 and J is TRBJ1-1; a possible D gene is TRBD1 (5 bases). V was shortened by 5 bases and J by 4 bases, with 17 bases between the two germline ends. Germline CDR1 LNHDA, CDR2 SQIVND (reference sequence). The CDR3 contains 15 residues. The DNA of the CDR3 is TGTGCCAGTAGTGTAAGCAGGGAGGGTTTCACTGAAGCTTTCTTT. The encoded protein is CASSVSREGFTEAFF.

The rearrangement joins TRBV28 to TRBJ2-2, with 8 nucleotides matching TRBD2. Per the germline V gene, CDR1 is MDHEN and CDR2 is SYDVKM. The CDR3 runs to 13 residues. Trimming cost V 6 bases and J 3 bases; bases outside gene matches: 0. The CDR3 is CASRREDTGELFF. The DNA of the CDR3 is TGTGCCAGCAGGCGGGAGGACACCGGGGAGCTGTTTTTT.

V usage is TRBV28 and J usage is TRBJ2-7; 7 bases are shared with TRBD1. The germline V gene has CDR1 MDHEN and CDR2 SYDVKM. V was pared by 4 bases and J by 2 bases, with 8 bases of the junction left unmatched. CDR3 length: 15 residues. The CDR3 sequence: CASSSTGSLTYEQYF. In DNA, the CDR3 is TGTGCCAGCAGTTCGACAGGGAGCTTAACCTACGAGCAGTACTTC. The entire variable domain, with the rest obtained from reference TRBV28 and TRBJ2-7, is as follows: DVKVTQSSRYLVKRTGEKVFLECVQDMDHENMFWYRQDPGLGLRLIYFSYDVKMKEKGDIPEGYSVSREKKERFSLILESASTNQTSMYLCASSSTGSLTYEQYFGPGTRLTVT.

The gene calls are TRBV6-5 and TRBJ2-7, with D perhaps matching TRBD2 (6 bases). The V gene's germline CDR1 is MNHEY and CDR2 SVGAGI. V was trimmed by 0 bases and J by 6 bases, leaving 9 bases between them. The CDR3 totals 13 residues. CDR3 sequence: CASSYSRAGEQYF. For the CDR3, the DNA is TGTGCCAGCAGTTACTCCAGAGCGGGCGAGCAGTACTTC.

This clone turned up a few times. This chain connects TRBV11-3 to TRBJ2-7, with a weak D call TRBD2 (6 bases). Trimming stripped 5 bases from V and 4 bases from J, with 18 bases between. There are 15 residues in the CDR3. Germline assignment: CDR1 SGHNT and CDR2 YENEEA. The chain's CDR3 is CASSESGGTGYEQYF. CDR3 nucleotides: TGTGCCAGCAGCGAGTCGGGCGGGACGGGTTACGAGCAGTACTTC.

This clone was detected once. The chain has TRBV2 and TRBJ2-7, with D possibly matching TRBD1 (5 bases). This CDR3 region has 16 residues. CDR1 SNHLY and CDR2 FYNNEI come from the germline V gene. Between the trimmed V and J ends, which lost 2 bases and 6 bases, there was a span of 20 bases. The CDR3 DNA sequence: TGTGCCAGCAGTGAACAATCTAGGTCTGGGGCCCGCGAGCAGTACTTC. Its translation: CASSEQSRSGAREQYF.

V and J are TRBV30 and TRBJ1-2; D is possibly TRBD1 (5 bases). The germline V and J ends were trimmed by 2 bases and 3 bases, with 10 bases remaining between them. CDR3 size: 13 residues. The germline V gene has CDR1 GTSNPN and CDR2 SVGIG (reference sequence). CDR3: CAWSLQDYYGYTF. CDR3 DNA: TGTGCCTGGAGTTTACAGGATTACTATGGCTACACCTTC.

CDR3 coding DNA: TGTGCCAGCAGCCAGTGGGGGCCTGAAGCTTTCTTT. Protein product: CASSQWGPEAFF. The chain uses TRBV11-2 and TRBJ1-1, with a possible D match to TRBD1 (6 bases). With 5 bases removed from V and 6 bases from J, the gap between germline ends came to 10 bases. The CDR3 runs 12 residues. Germline loops: CDR1 SGHAT, CDR2 FQNNGV.

The chain carries TRBV29-1 and TRBJ1-2, with D unclear. The germline V gene has CDR1 SQVTM and CDR2 ANQGSEA. V dropped 3 bases and J dropped 4 bases, with 15 bases sitting between them. CDR3 length equals 14 residues. DNA for the CDR3: TGCAGCGTTGAGGCCTACTACGATAGCTATGGCTACACCTTC. This encodes CSVEAYYDSYGYTF.

The rearrangement links TRBV6-5 to TRBJ2-7; 7 nucleotides agree with TRBD1. Unmatched junction bases numbered 3, after V lost 7 bases and J lost 0 bases. The CDR3 has 13 residues. Germline values: CDR1 MNHEY, CDR2 SVGAGI. For the CDR3, the DNA is TGTGCCAGCACCGACAGGGTCTCCTACGAGCAGTACTTC. Residues: CASTDRVSYEQYF.

This clone has a handful of counts. The junction and the germline gene differ at one end; a read error may be behind it. The chain employs TRBV6-1 and TRBJ1-2; TRBD1 agrees at 10 bases. The CDR3 is 13 amino acids. CDR1 and CDR2 (germline): MNHNS, SASEGT. CDR3 in amino acids: CASSVRQGAGFLF. CDR3 bases: TGTGCCAGCAGTGTGAGACAGGGGGCTGGATTCCTCTTC.

The chain recombines TRBV10-2 with TRBJ2-5; D might be TRBD2 (5 bases). The length of the CDR3 is 15 residues. Trimming took 3 bases from V and 2 from J, leaving 13 bases between them. The germline CDR1 and CDR2 sequences are WSHSY and SAAADI. The CDR3 is CASSDGGFRQETQYF. The DNA for the CDR3 is TGCGCCAGCAGTGATGGCGGGTTTCGGCAAGAGACCCAGTACTTC.

This chain uses TRBV19 with TRBJ1-5; 12 positions match TRBD1. V lost 9 bases, J lost 6 bases, and 6 bases stayed unmatched. Germline V gene sequence: CDR1 LNHDA, CDR2 SQIVND (reference sequence). The CDR3 runs 14 residues. The CDR3 protein is CASWGQGAIQPQHF. Here the CDR3 DNA reads TGTGCCAGCTGGGGACAGGGGGCAATTCAGCCCCAGCATTTT.

This chain connects TRBV2 to TRBJ1-3; D not certain. Germline V lookup: CDR1 SNHLY, CDR2 FYNNEI. The CDR3 runs to 14 residues. V lost 6 bases, J lost 4 bases, and 13 bases lay in between. The CDR3 sequence: CASSGADGGNTIYF. DNA of the CDR3: TGTGCCAGCAGCGGCGCCGACGGGGGAAACACCATATATTTT.